There are many counts of the clone carrying this T cell receptor beta chain. No antigen is known for it. The sample comes from a study of post-analysis software for immune sequencing data. The wider study: Both relapsing-remitting and secondary progressive multiple sclerosis featured among the disease courses, as did progressive-relapsing multiple sclerosis. General observations from the study: For normalized Chao1 diversity, multiple sclerosis patients scored significantly lower than controls did. Samples sharing a preparation batch grouped tightly together when assessed by F measure. Four or five TRBV segments (TRBV5-6, TRBV5-1 and TRBV20-1 among them) occurred more frequently in patients than in controls.

Incorporated into the TCR beta cDNA libraries were unique molecular identifiers, which served to reduce PCR and sequencing biases. T cells numbering 1 to 10 million yielded a few hundred thousand cDNA molecules. TCRdb itself ran the PCR reads through MiXCR, one entry per CDR3 protein. The table lists approximately 730,000 distinct CDR3 sequences, just over 45% of them singletons. CDR3 length: 16 amino acids. Trimming took 6 bases from V and 0 from J; bases not matched to a gene: 1. Input material: blood. The origin of this receptor is a girl between 5 and 17 years old with multiple sclerosis. The V and J genes are TRBV12-3 or TRBV12-4 and TRBJ2-1; 14 positions match TRBD2. CDR3 coding DNA: TGTGCCAGCAGCGGGACTAGCGGGAGCTCCTACAATGAGCAGTTCTTC. It yields the protein CASSGTSGSSYNEQFF.